This entry concerns a single TCR beta chain. The study drew participants aged about 18 to 89 years from about two dozen US areas. A PCR-confirmed or clinician-diagnosed COVID-19 case had contacted exposed participants within 2 weeks of entry. Germline-derived CDR1 and CDR2 are PRHDT and FYEKMQ (reference sequence). V lost 5 bases to trimming and J lost 0 bases; unmatched junction nucleotides: 9. The CDR3 totals 17 residues. The protocol was immunoSEQ multiplex PCR, while the TCRdb copy is restricted to in-frame clones and leaves out a portion. The profile shows some 300,000 clones, approximately 89% of them singletons. This specimen belongs to a study of blood T cell repertoires in COVID-19. Study summary: Whether acute or convalescent, the COVID-19 samples came from the United States, Italy and Spain.

The sample consisted of PBMCs or T cells enriched from blood (not recorded which). This TCR came from a woman in her 50s who had been exposed to COVID-19. The V gene is TRBV13, the J gene TRBJ2-1, with TRBD2 matching over 8 bases. The CDR3 region is CASSRYSGVPSYNEQFF. CDR3 bases: TGTGCCAGCAGCCGATATAGCGGGGTACCCTCCTACAATGAGCAGTTCTTC. Using reference TRBV13 and TRBJ2-1 for the parts outside the CDR3, the full variable domain is AAGVIQSPRHLIKEKRETATLKCYPIPRHDTVYWYQQGPGQDPQFLISFYEKMQSDKGSIPDRFSAQQFSDYHSELNMSSLELGDSALYFCASSRYSGVPSYNEQFFGPGTRLTVL.